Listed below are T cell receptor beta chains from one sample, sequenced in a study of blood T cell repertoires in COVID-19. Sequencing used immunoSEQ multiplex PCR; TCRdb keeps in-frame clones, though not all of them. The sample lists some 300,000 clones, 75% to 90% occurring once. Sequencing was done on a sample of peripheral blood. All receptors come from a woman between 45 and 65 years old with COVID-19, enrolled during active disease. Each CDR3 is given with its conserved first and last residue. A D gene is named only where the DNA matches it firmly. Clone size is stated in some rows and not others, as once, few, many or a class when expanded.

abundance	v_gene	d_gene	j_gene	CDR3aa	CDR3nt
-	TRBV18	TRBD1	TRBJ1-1	CASSPPGDRGTSFF	TGTGCCAGCTCACCCCCGGGGGACAGGGGGACATCTTTCTTT
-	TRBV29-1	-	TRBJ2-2	CSVSSAGNTGELFF	TGCAGCGTCTCATCAGCAGGGAACACCGGGGAGCTGTTTTTT
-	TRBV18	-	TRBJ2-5	CASSQIQEFQETRYF	TGTGCCAGCTCACAGATACAGGAATTCCAAGAGACCCGGTACTTC
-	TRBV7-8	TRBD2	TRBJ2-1	CASTIGTSGYNEQFF	TGTGCCAGCACCATAGGGACTAGCGGATACAATGAGCAGTTCTTC
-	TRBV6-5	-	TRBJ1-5	CASGREQPQHF	TGTGCCAGCGGCAGGGAACAGCCCCAGCATTTT
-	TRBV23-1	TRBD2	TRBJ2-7	CARGPGLAGYEQYF	TGCGCCAGGGGACCGGGACTAGCGGGTTACGAGCAGTACTTC
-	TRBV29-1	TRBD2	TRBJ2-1	CSVSGRAYNEQFF	TGCAGCGTAAGCGGGAGGGCCTACAATGAGCAGTTCTTC
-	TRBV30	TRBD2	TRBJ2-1	CAWRSSGTVNEQFF	TGTGCCTGGAGGAGTAGCGGGACGGTCAATGAGCAGTTCTTC
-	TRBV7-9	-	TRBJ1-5	CASSPVRFLPSNQPQHF	TGTGCCAGCAGCCCGGTCCGTTTTTTACCTAGCAATCAGCCCCAGCATTTT
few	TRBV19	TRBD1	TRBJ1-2	CASSTDRANYGYTF	TGTGCCAGTAGTACTGACAGGGCTAACTATGGCTACACCTTC
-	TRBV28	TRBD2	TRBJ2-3	CASSSSTGLAGVYTDTQYF	TGTGCCAGCAGCTCCTCCACGGGACTAGCGGGAGTTTACACAGATACGCAGTATTTT
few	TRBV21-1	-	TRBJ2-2	CASSEHGTAYTGELFF	TGTGCCAGCAGCGAACACGGGACAGCTTACACCGGGGAGCTGTTTTTT
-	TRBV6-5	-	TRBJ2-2	CASSYSRGELFF	TGTGCCAGCAGTTACTCCCGGGGGGAGCTGTTTTTT
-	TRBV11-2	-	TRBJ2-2	CASSPDSGATGELFF	TGTGCCAGCAGCCCAGATAGCGGAGCCACCGGGGAGCTGTTTTTT
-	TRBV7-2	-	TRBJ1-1	CASSPASGTKGTEAFF	TGTGCCAGCAGTCCAGCAAGCGGGACGAAGGGGACTGAAGCTTTCTTT
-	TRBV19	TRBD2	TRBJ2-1	CASTLGRLSYNEQFF	TGTGCCAGTACCCTCGGGAGGCTCTCCTACAATGAGCAGTTCTTC